The source of this TCR beta chain is a study of cytomegalovirus exposure and HLA in healthy donors. Study in general: T cells numbering about 179 million yielded 90 million to 140 million unique TCR beta sequences in an earlier analysis.

Per the germline V gene, CDR1 is MDHEN and CDR2 is SYDVKM. Trimming left V 5 bases short and J 3 bases short, with 15 bases between. The CDR3 totals 15 residues. Primers included in the PCR were 60 Vbeta and 13 Jbeta primers. Measured with immunoSEQ multiplex PCR; TCRdb has only the in-frame clones, and not every one. The data hold some 100,000 clones, with about 80% observed a single time. Specimen: PBMCs. This TCR derives from a female donor in good health and CMV-seronegative. The rearrangement joins TRBV28 to TRBJ2-3; a weak D match, TRBD2 (6 bases). This chain's CDR3 is CASSAGLLSTDTQYF. CDR3 nucleotide sequence: TGTGCCAGCAGTGCGGGACTTCTATCTACAGATACGCAGTATTTT.